This record covers a single T cell receptor (beta chain). The PCR employed 60 Vbeta primers together with 13 Jbeta primers. Sequencing used immunoSEQ multiplex PCR; TCRdb keeps in-frame clones, though not all of them. Of 150,000 to 200,000 clones in the sample, roughly 90% were seen once. CDR3 length: 13 residues. The germline gives CDR1 LNHDA, CDR2 SQIVND (reference sequence). Trimming removed 3 bases from V and 3 bases from J; junction bases left unmatched: 1. The entry originates in a study of cytomegalovirus exposure and HLA in healthy donors. The TCR comes from a boy between 2 and 10 years old in good health and CMV-seronegative. The chain recombines TRBV19 with TRBJ2-5; 7 bases line up with TRBD2. Sequenced input: PBMCs. The CDR3 DNA is TGTGCCAGTAGTATCGGGGGGAAAGAGACCCAGTACTTC. Protein sequence: CASSIGGKETQYF.